These 16 T cell receptor beta chains were sequenced from one sample in a study of blood T cell repertoires in COVID-19. This table comes from immunoSEQ multiplex PCR, and its TCRdb copy is limited to in-frame clones, with some not included. This table has approximately 320,000 clones, roughly 86% appearing once. Sequenced input: peripheral blood. The receptors derive from a woman in her 30s with COVID-19, enrolled during active disease.

This chain connects TRBV6-1 to TRBJ2-1; weak D call: TRBD2 (7 bases). The germline gives CDR1 MNHNS, CDR2 SASEGT. CDR3 length: 13 residues. V lost 2 bases and J lost 12, with 14 bases in between. DNA of the CDR3: TGTGCCAGCAGTGAAAGGGGAGGGGGACGGCAGTTCTTC. Translated: CASSERGGGRQFF.

This clone rates as large. The chain recombines TRBV2 with TRBJ1-3; D is undetermined. This CDR3 is built from 15 residues. Germline V gives CDR1 SNHLY, CDR2 FYNNEI. Trimming pared 6 bases from V and 0 bases from J, leaving 12 bases between. CDR3 bases: TGTGCCAGCAGGACCGACTCGGCCTCTGGAAACACCATATATTTT. Translation: CASRTDSASGNTIYF.

V and J are TRBV19 and TRBJ2-7; 9 bases agree with TRBD1. CDR1 and CDR2 from the germline V gene are LNHDA and SQIVND (reference sequence). Trimming took 7 bases from V and 0 from J; bases not matched to a gene: 7. The CDR3 loop spans 15 amino acids. DNA for the CDR3: TGTGCCAGTACCTCCGGGACAGGGCTCTCCTACGAGCAGTACTTC. Translating it yields CASTSGTGLSYEQYF. The full variable domain, with the rest looked up from reference TRBV19 and TRBJ2-7, is DGGITQSPKYLFRKEGQNVTLSCEQNLNHDAMYWYRQDPGQGLRLIYYSQIVNDFQKGDIAEGYSVSREKKESFPLTVTSAQKNPTAFYLCASTSGTGLSYEQYFGPGTRLTVT.

The rearrangement joins TRBV2 to TRBJ1-2; 8 bases agree with TRBD1. Trimming removed 6 bases from V and 8 bases from J; junction bases left unmatched: 5. The CDR3 spans 12 residues. Germline lookup yields CDR1 SNHLY and CDR2 FYNNEI. The DNA of the CDR3 is TGTGCCAGCAGCGGGACAGGTCGGGGCTACACCTTC. Amino acids: CASSGTGRGYTF.

The V gene is TRBV27, the J gene TRBJ1-5; D possibly corresponds to TRBD1 (5 bases). CDR3 size: 17 residues. Germline CDR1 MNHEY, CDR2 SMNVEV (reference sequence). V was pared by 6 bases and J by 7 bases, with 25 bases between. CDR3 protein: CASSVYFYQGKGQPQHF. CDR3 nucleotide sequence: TGTGCCAGCAGCGTTTATTTTTACCAGGGAAAGGGGCAGCCCCAGCATTTT.

In regard to this clone: Other DNA sequences from this sample encode an identical CDR3 as well. The J gene is TRBJ1-5, the V gene TRBV7-8; TRBD1 is a possible D gene (6 bases). Germline V lookup: CDR1 SGHVS, CDR2 FQNEAQ. V lost 0 bases, J lost 0 bases, and 6 bases lay in between. The CDR3 is 15 amino acids. CDR3 DNA: TGTGCCAGCAGCTTAGCAGGGGGTAGCAATCAGCCCCAGCATTTT. Translation gives CASSLAGGSNQPQHF.

This sequence joins TRBV5-5 and TRBJ1-6; weak D call: TRBD1 (6 bases). The CDR3 consists of 15 residues. V dropped 2 bases and J dropped 7 bases, with 13 bases sitting between them. Germline lookup yields CDR1 SGHKS and CDR2 YYEKEE (reference sequence). CDR3 protein: CASSFLDRFNSPLHF. For the CDR3, the DNA is TGTGCCAGCAGCTTCCTCGACAGGTTCAATTCACCCCTCCACTTT.

The rearrangement uses TRBV7-9 and TRBJ1-1; 10 bases map to TRBD1. Germline CDR1 reads SEHNR; CDR2 reads FQNEAQ (reference sequence). The CDR3 loop spans 12 amino acids. V gave up 5 bases and J gave up 11 bases; unmatched junction bases: 5. In nucleotides, the CDR3 is TGTGCCAGCAGCACCGACAGGGGGCACGCTTTCTTT. It yields the protein CASSTDRGHAFF.

The V call is TRBV7-9, the J call TRBJ1-2; 8 bases map to TRBD1. Trimming at V came to 5 bases and at J to 4 bases, leaving 12 bases not matched to a gene. From germline, CDR1 is SEHNR and CDR2 FQNEAQ (reference sequence). The CDR3 consists of 16 residues. The CDR3 DNA follows: TGTGCCAGCAGCCCCCGGACAGGGAGAAACGGCTATGGCTACACCTTC. Translated: CASSPRTGRNGYGYTF.

The chain combines TRBV12-3 or TRBV12-4 with TRBJ2-1; D is unclear. CDR3 length: 11 amino acids. Trimming cost V 8 bases and J 10 bases, with 12 bases left between them. This chain's CDR3 is CASAVLREQFF. The CDR3 DNA reads as TGTGCCAGCGCCGTTTTGCGCGAGCAGTTCTTC.

The CDR3 region is CASSYERYYEQYF. The CDR3 DNA reads TGTGCCAGCAGTTACGAACGGTACTACGAGCAGTACTTC. The chain recombines TRBV6-5 with TRBJ2-7; no reliable D call. The V gene's germline CDR1 is MNHEY and CDR2 SVGAGI. V was clipped by 2 bases and J by 3 bases, with 8 bases between them. This CDR3 is 13 amino acids long.

The chain uses TRBV10-3 and TRBJ2-7; maybe TRBD1 (5 bases). V was cut by 3 bases and J by 0 bases, with 6 bases left in between. This CDR3 contains 13 residues. Germline V gives CDR1 ENHRY, CDR2 SYGVKD. The CDR3 is CAISEGDSYEQYF. CDR3 bases: TGTGCCATCAGTGAAGGGGACTCCTACGAGCAGTACTTC.

This clone was counted a single time. CDR3 protein: CASSYSAQGFAYEQYF. The CDR3 region has the DNA TGTGCCAGCAGTTACTCAGCCCAGGGGTTTGCCTACGAGCAGTACTTC. The chain carries TRBV6-6 and TRBJ2-7, with D maybe TRBD1 (6 bases). CDR3 length equals 16 residues. V was shortened by 0 bases and J by 2 bases, with 14 bases between the two germline ends. The germline CDR1 and CDR2 sequences are MNHNY and SVGAGI (reference sequence).

This clone was observed a single time. This sequence joins TRBV19 and TRBJ2-2, with a weak D call TRBD1 (6 bases). The germline V and J ends were trimmed by 6 bases and 2 bases, with 13 bases remaining between them. CDR1 and CDR2 (germline): LNHDA, SQIVND (reference sequence). The CDR3 sequence is 15 residues long. CDR3 in amino acids: CASSSGHLNTGELFF. The CDR3 DNA is TGTGCCAGTAGCTCGGGACACTTAAACACCGGGGAGCTGTTTTTT. The entire variable domain, with the rest obtained from reference TRBV19 and TRBJ2-2, is as follows: DGGITQSPKYLFRKEGQNVTLSCEQNLNHDAMYWYRQDPGQGLRLIYYSQIVNDFQKGDIAEGYSVSREKKESFPLTVTSAQKNPTAFYLCASSSGHLNTGELFFGEGSRLTVL.

This chain joins TRBV3-1 (or the pseudogene TRBV3-2) and TRBJ1-5, with no clear D. Germline CDR1 reads LGHDT; CDR2 reads YNNKEL (reference sequence). The CDR3 has 15 residues. Deletions cut 2 bases from V and 6 bases from J, with 14 bases between. CDR3 region: CASSQTPSGGQPQHF. In DNA, the CDR3 is TGTGCCAGCAGCCAAACTCCATCGGGAGGTCAGCCCCAGCATTTT.

The V and J genes are TRBV2 and TRBJ1-4, with TRBD1 as a possible D gene (6 bases). V lost 8 bases to trimming and J lost 1 base, with 11 bases between them. This CDR3 has 14 amino acids. Germline-derived CDR1 and CDR2 are SNHLY and FYNNEI. The CDR3 coding sequence is TGTGCCAGCTTACAGGGCCTAACTAATGAAAAACTGTTTTTT. Amino acids: CASLQGLTNEKLFF.